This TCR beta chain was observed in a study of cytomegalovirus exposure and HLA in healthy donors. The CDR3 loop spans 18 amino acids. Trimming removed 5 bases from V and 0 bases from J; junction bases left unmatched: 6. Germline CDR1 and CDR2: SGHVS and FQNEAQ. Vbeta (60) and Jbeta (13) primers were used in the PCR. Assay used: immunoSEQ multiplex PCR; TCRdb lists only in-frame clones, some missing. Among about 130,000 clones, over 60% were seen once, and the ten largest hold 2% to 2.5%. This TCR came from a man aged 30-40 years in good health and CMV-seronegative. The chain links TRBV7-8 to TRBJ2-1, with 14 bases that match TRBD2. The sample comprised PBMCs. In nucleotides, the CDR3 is TGTGCCAGCAGCCCGGGACTAGCGGGAGCGAGCTCCTACAATGAGCAGTTCTTC. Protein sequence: CASSPGLAGASSYNEQFF.